The 18 T cell receptor beta chains in this list originate from one sample, sequenced in a study of blood T cell repertoires in COVID-19. Clones were read by immunoSEQ multiplex PCR, and TCRdb kept only the in-frame ones, dropping some. The repertoire holds 400,000 to 450,000 clones, with roughly 88% as singletons. Specimen: peripheral blood. The receptors were sampled from a woman aged 25 to 39 with active or convalescent COVID-19.

This clone was counted between two and nine times. The CDR3 loop reads CASSHGQEWYEQYF. Here the CDR3 DNA reads TGCGCCAGCAGCCACGGACAGGAGTGGTACGAGCAGTACTTC. The chain carries TRBV4-1 and TRBJ2-7, with 7 bases that match TRBD1. The V segment lost 3 bases and the J segment 4 bases; nucleotides outside the gene matches: 6. The CDR3 is made up of 14 amino acids. Germline assignment: CDR1 MGHRA and CDR2 YSYEKL.

This chain uses TRBV19 with TRBJ1-1; possibly TRBD1 for D (6 bases). This CDR3 contains 15 residues. From germline, CDR1 is LNHDA and CDR2 SQIVND (reference sequence). Trimming removed 5 bases from V and 5 bases from J, with 18 bases in between. In DNA, the CDR3 is TGTGCCAGTAGTCCAGGGCGGCAGGGGATGACTGAAGCTTTCTTT. Translating gives CASSPGRQGMTEAFF.

This rearrangement joins TRBV7-9 to TRBJ2-1; weak D call: TRBD2 (6 bases). The CDR3 extends over 15 amino acids. Trimming took 6 bases from V and 6 from J, leaving 18 bases between them. CDR1 is SEHNR, CDR2 FQNEAQ, per germline (reference sequence). The CDR3 DNA sequence: TGTGCCAGCAGTCTCTCATGCGGGGTTGGCAATGAGCAGTTCTTC. Its translation: CASSLSCGVGNEQFF.

The chain uses TRBV7-6 and TRBJ2-1; D uncertain. CDR1 is SGHVS and CDR2 is FNYEAQ in the germline V gene. The CDR3 has 14 residues. Trimming shortened V by 4 bases and J by 7 bases, and 14 bases separated the two germline ends. The CDR3, as DNA: TGTGCCAGCAGCTCCCCGGGTCCAAGTAATGAGCAGTTCTTC. It translates to CASSSPGPSNEQFF.

V is TRBV6-5 and J is TRBJ1-1, with 8 bases that match TRBD1. The CDR3 length is 14 residues. CDR1 and CDR2 (germline): MNHEY, SVGAGI. The J segment lost 1 base and the V segment lost 6 bases, leaving 4 bases of the junction unmatched. CDR3 nucleotides: TGTGCCAGCAGGAAGACAGGGGAGAACACTGAAGCTTTCTTT. As protein: CASRKTGENTEAFF.

The chain carries TRBV6-5 and TRBJ2-7; the match to TRBD1 covers 9 bases. Germline assignment: CDR1 MNHEY and CDR2 SVGAGI. The J segment lost 5 bases and the V segment lost 0 bases, leaving 5 bases of the junction unmatched. The CDR3 has 15 residues. This chain's CDR3 is CASSYSPDRGHEQYF. The CDR3 DNA reads as TGTGCCAGCAGTTACTCCCCGGACAGGGGCCACGAGCAGTACTTC.

This clone was seen a single time. The chain employs TRBV7-2 and TRBJ1-2; D possibly corresponds to TRBD1 (6 bases). Trimming took off 5 bases at V and 0 bases at J, with 10 bases between the two ends. The CDR3 spans 14 residues. The germline V gene encodes CDR1 SGHTA and CDR2 FQGNSA. The CDR3 sequence is CASSPRTANYGYTF. CDR3 in DNA: TGTGCCAGCAGCCCACGGACAGCTAACTATGGCTACACCTTC.

The chain combines TRBV3-1 (or the pseudogene TRBV3-2) with TRBJ2-2, with 11 bases fitting TRBD2. CDR3 length: 16 residues. Germline V gene lookup returns CDR1 LGHDT and CDR2 YNNKEL (reference sequence). V lost 4 bases and J lost 6; bases outside the gene matches: 7. CDR3 region: CASSLTSGDGPGELFF. The CDR3, as DNA: TGTGCCAGCAGCCTGACTAGCGGGGATGGTCCCGGGGAGCTGTTTTTT.

The V gene is TRBV30, the J gene TRBJ1-2; no reliable D call. V was shortened by 0 bases and J by 2 bases, with 7 bases between the two germline ends. In germline, CDR1 is GTSNPN, CDR2 SVGIG (reference sequence). CDR3 length: 13 amino acids. The CDR3 coding sequence is TGTGCCTGGAGTGTTGACGGGAACTATGGCTACACCTTC. Protein product: CAWSVDGNYGYTF.

The J gene is TRBJ2-2, the V gene TRBV7-9; no clear D. The germline V and J ends were trimmed by 3 bases and 4 bases, with 12 bases remaining between them. Germline loops: CDR1 SEHNR, CDR2 FQNEAQ (reference sequence). The CDR3 length is 15 residues. CDR3 in amino acids: CASSFLASGTGELFF. CDR3 in DNA: TGTGCCAGCAGCTTCCTGGCTTCTGGCACCGGGGAGCTGTTTTTT.

V usage is TRBV28 and J usage is TRBJ2-5; maybe TRBD1 (6 bases). The germline CDR1 and CDR2 sequences are MDHEN and SYDVKM. V lost 6 bases, J lost 1 base, and 9 bases lay in between. This CDR3 has 13 residues. CDR3 coding DNA: TGTGCCAGCAGGGGGACATTCCAAGAGACCCAGTACTTC. Protein product: CASRGTFQETQYF.

V and J are TRBV2 and TRBJ2-2; 9 nucleotides line up with TRBD1. This CDR3 has 15 residues. The J segment lost 7 bases and the V segment lost 5 bases, leaving 8 bases of the junction unmatched. Germline CDR1 and CDR2: SNHLY and FYNNEI. As DNA, the CDR3 is TGTGCCAGCAGTACCCCGGGACAGGGCGGCGGGGAGCTGTTTTTT. Protein sequence: CASSTPGQGGGELFF.

J is TRBJ2-7 and V is TRBV12-3 or TRBV12-4; a possible D gene is TRBD1 (5 bases). V shed 5 bases and J shed 5 bases, with 13 bases lying between them. The CDR3 contains 13 residues. The CDR3 protein is CASSPQGNHEQYF. The CDR3 DNA follows: TGTGCCAGCAGTCCTCAGGGAAACCACGAGCAGTACTTC.

V usage is TRBV7-2 and J usage is TRBJ2-2; 9 nucleotides align to TRBD2. The germline V gene encodes CDR1 SGHTA and CDR2 FQGNSA. This CDR3 contains 16 residues. V gave up 4 bases and J gave up 7 bases; unmatched junction bases: 10. CDR3 sequence: CASSSSGLASSGELFF. DNA of the CDR3: TGTGCCAGCAGCTCTTCCGGACTAGCGTCTAGCGGGGAGCTGTTTTTT.

The chain is built from TRBV11-2 and TRBJ1-2; 12 bases are shared with TRBD1. Germline assignment: CDR1 SGHAT and CDR2 FQNNGV. The trim removed 0 bases at V and 4 bases at J, leaving 6 bases unmatched. CDR3 length equals 17 residues. The CDR3 nucleotides are TGTGCCAGCAGCTTAGATACGGGGACAGGGGGCGGCTATGGCTACACCTTC. Protein: CASSLDTGTGGGYGYTF.

The chain carries TRBV20-1 and TRBJ2-7, with 9 bases lining up with TRBD2. The CDR3 runs 15 residues. From germline, CDR1 is DFQATT and CDR2 SNEGSKA (reference sequence). V lost 3 bases, J lost 0 bases, and 6 bases stayed unmatched. CDR3 in amino acids: CSASRLAGNSYEQYF. DNA of the CDR3: TGCAGTGCTAGTCGGCTAGCGGGGAACTCCTACGAGCAGTACTTC.

The V and J genes are TRBV20-1 and TRBJ2-7, with 8 bases fitting TRBD2. From germline, CDR1 is DFQATT and CDR2 SNEGSKA (reference sequence). Germline trimming cut 3 bases from V and 7 bases from J; bases unmatched to any gene: 8. CDR3 size: 13 residues. The CDR3 DNA reads as TGCAGTGCTAGTGAAGCGGGAGCTGAGGAGCAGTACTTC. The encoded protein is CSASEAGAEEQYF.

The chain couples TRBV7-9 to TRBJ2-2; a weak D match, TRBD2 (6 bases). This CDR3 comprises 15 residues. V shed 0 bases and J shed 1 base, with 6 bases lying between them. Germline values: CDR1 SEHNR, CDR2 FQNEAQ (reference sequence). The DNA for the CDR3 is TGTGCCAGCAGCTTAGCGGGAGGGAACACCGGGGAGCTGTTTTTT. Translation gives CASSLAGGNTGELFF.